One and the same sample provided the 27 T cell receptor beta chains below, sequenced in a study of cytomegalovirus exposure and HLA in healthy donors. Researchers ran the PCR with 60 Vbeta and 13 Jbeta primers. Measured with immunoSEQ multiplex PCR; TCRdb has only the in-frame clones, and not every one. The repertoire includes approximately 220,000 clones, around 80% of them detected once, and about 0.23% sits in the top ten. Material: PBMCs. Receptors were obtained from a girl aged 2-9 years in good health and CMV-seronegative.

This clone was seen a handful of times. This rearrangement joins TRBV5-6 to TRBJ2-2; D is ambiguous. V lost 4 bases, J lost 2 bases, and 6 bases lay in between. The CDR3 runs to 13 residues. The germline V gene has CDR1 SGHDT and CDR2 YYEEEE. The CDR3 loop is CASSPRNTGELFF. CDR3 bases: TGTGCCAGCAGCCCCAGAAACACCGGGGAGCTGTTTTTT.

The genes are TRBV7-9 and TRBJ2-7, with TRBD2 as a possible D gene (5 bases). The CDR3 runs to 11 residues. The germline gives CDR1 SEHNR, CDR2 FQNEAQ (reference sequence). Trimming shortened V by 7 bases and J by 4 bases, and 8 bases separated the two germline ends. The CDR3 sequence is CASNTGYEQYF. The CDR3, as DNA: TGTGCCAGCAACACGGGGTACGAGCAGTACTTC.

This clone has just a few counts. This chain links TRBV4-1 with TRBJ1-5, with D unresolved. The CDR3 sequence is 15 residues long. Trimming took off 1 base at V and 1 base at J, with 8 bases between the two ends. In germline, CDR1 is MGHRA, CDR2 YSYEKL. The chain's CDR3 is CASSQVTASNQPQHF. Here the CDR3 DNA reads TGCGCCAGCAGCCAAGTAACAGCAAGCAATCAGCCCCAGCATTTT.

This chain joins TRBV4-2 and TRBJ2-5, with 12 bases fitting TRBD2. Germline CDR1 reads LGHNA; CDR2 reads YNFKEQ. V dropped 5 bases and J dropped 5; count of bases not matched to a gene: 9. This CDR3 spans 16 amino acids. The CDR3 here is CASSFQTSGSEETQYF. The CDR3 DNA is TGTGCCAGCAGCTTCCAGACTAGCGGGAGTGAGGAGACCCAGTACTTC.

The rearrangement uses TRBV10-2 and TRBJ2-5, with TRBD2 matching over 7 bases. Germline V lookup: CDR1 WSHSY, CDR2 SAAADI. The CDR3 totals 14 residues. Trimming took 6 bases from V and 5 from J; bases not matched to a gene: 9. The CDR3 region is CASSLGLVEETQYF. CDR3 in DNA: TGCGCCAGCAGCCTCGGACTAGTCGAGGAGACCCAGTACTTC.

The chain joins TRBV7-9 to TRBJ1-4; 8 bases are a match to TRBD1. The CDR3 is 18 amino acids. Looked up from germline, CDR1 is SEHNR and CDR2 is FQNEAQ (reference sequence). V trimming: 5 bases; J trimming: 3 bases; junction bases outside the gene matches: 14. The DNA for the CDR3 is TGTGCCAGCAGCACCAGCGATTTCAAGGACAGGGCTAATGAAAAACTGTTTTTT. This encodes CASSTSDFKDRANEKLFF.

The V and J genes are TRBV5-6 and TRBJ1-2, with D perhaps TRBD1 (5 bases). Germline V gives CDR1 SGHDT, CDR2 YYEEEE. Trimming removed 2 bases from V and 8 bases from J, with 19 bases in between. CDR3 size: 15 residues. The CDR3 protein is CASSFGTFNGRGYTF. The CDR3 nucleotides read TGTGCCAGCAGCTTTGGGACGTTTAACGGGAGAGGCTACACCTTC.

The chain is built from TRBV27 and TRBJ1-2, with TRBD1 identical over 7 bases. The CDR3 totals 14 residues. CDR1 is MNHEY, CDR2 SMNVEV, per germline (reference sequence). The junction had 7 bases not matched to a gene; V was cut back by 5 bases and J by 4 bases. The chain's CDR3 is CASSRERTGYGYTF. For the CDR3, the DNA is TGTGCCAGCAGTAGGGAAAGGACAGGCTATGGCTACACCTTC.

V and J are TRBV6-5 and TRBJ2-2, with D perhaps matching TRBD2 (6 bases). V lost 6 bases to trimming and J lost 1 base, with 12 bases between them. CDR1 is MNHEY, CDR2 SVGAGI, per germline. This CDR3 contains 15 residues. This chain's CDR3 is CASRPGTLNTGELFF. The CDR3 DNA reads as TGTGCCAGCAGACCCGGGACTCTGAACACCGGGGAGCTGTTTTTT.

This chain connects TRBV27 to TRBJ1-5, with 10 bases aligning to TRBD1. Germline trimming cut 6 bases from V and 5 bases from J; bases unmatched to any gene: 7. CDR1 and CDR2 from the germline V gene are MNHEY and SMNVEV (reference sequence). The CDR3 extends over 15 amino acids. CDR3 region: CASRPGQGTYQPQHF. The DNA for the CDR3 is TGTGCCAGCAGGCCGGGACAGGGGACCTATCAGCCCCAGCATTTT.

The rearrangement uses TRBV11-2 and TRBJ2-1; 7 bases match TRBD2. This CDR3 is 15 amino acids long. Per germline, CDR1 SGHAT and CDR2 FQNNGV. V dropped 4 bases and J dropped 4; count of bases not matched to a gene: 7. As DNA, the CDR3 is TGTGCCAGCAGCTCGGGGGGACTTATATACAATGAGCAGTTCTTC. It yields the protein CASSSGGLIYNEQFF.

The chain is built from TRBV5-6 and TRBJ1-2, with 8 bases identical to TRBD1. Trimming cost V 5 bases and J 4 bases; bases outside gene matches: 7. The germline V gene encodes CDR1 SGHDT and CDR2 YYEEEE. The CDR3 is made up of 14 amino acids. The DNA for the CDR3 is TGTGCCAGCAGATACCAGGACAGGGCCTATGGCTACACCTTC. It codes for CASRYQDRAYGYTF.

The J gene is TRBJ1-2, the V gene TRBV5-1; TRBD1 is a possible D gene (6 bases). Trimming shortened V by 0 bases and J by 8 bases, and 14 bases separated the two germline ends. Germline-derived CDR1 and CDR2 are SGHRS and YFSETQ. The CDR3 consists of 14 residues. CDR3 protein: CASSLARQGLGYTF. In DNA form, the CDR3 reads TGCGCCAGCAGCTTGGCCAGGCAGGGGCTGGGCTACACCTTC.

This chain connects TRBV19 to TRBJ2-1; 9 bases map to TRBD2. CDR1 is LNHDA and CDR2 is SQIVND in the germline V gene (reference sequence). Trimming at V came to 4 bases and at J to 2 bases, leaving 9 bases not matched to a gene. CDR3 length: 17 amino acids. CDR3 loop: CASSTRTSAGTYNEQFF. DNA of the CDR3: TGTGCCAGTAGTACCCGGACTAGCGCCGGTACCTACAATGAGCAGTTCTTC. Full variable domain (remainder filled in from reference TRBV19 and TRBJ2-1): DGGITQSPKYLFRKEGQNVTLSCEQNLNHDAMYWYRQDPGQGLRLIYYSQIVNDFQKGDIAEGYSVSREKKESFPLTVTSAQKNPTAFYLCASSTRTSAGTYNEQFFGPGTRLTVL.

This clone has more than one count but fewer than ten. The V gene is TRBV29-1, the J gene TRBJ1-1; D gene unclear. Germline V gives CDR1 SQVTM, CDR2 ANQGSEA. The CDR3 has 10 amino acids. Between the trimmed V and J ends, which lost 5 bases and 6 bases, there was a span of 7 bases. The CDR3 here is CSVSTPEAFF. The DNA of the CDR3 is TGCAGCGTTTCTACCCCTGAAGCTTTCTTT.

A note on this clone: One end of the junction is discordant with germline, which a read error may explain. This chain connects TRBV5-1 to TRBJ1-2, with D uncertain. Germline assignment: CDR1 SGHRS and CDR2 YFSETQ. The CDR3 contains 14 residues. The CDR3 loop reads CASSLGKLNYGHTF. As DNA, the CDR3 is TGCGCCAGCAGCTTAGGAAAACTAAACTATGGCCACACCTTC.

Details on this clone: Other DNA sequences in the same sample also yield this CDR3. The V call is TRBV5-1, the J call TRBJ1-4; possibly TRBD1 for D (6 bases). Looked up from germline, CDR1 is SGHRS and CDR2 is YFSETQ. V was shortened by 0 bases and J by 5 bases, with 11 bases between the two germline ends. This CDR3 contains 15 residues. The CDR3 protein is CASSLAGQGNEKLFF. CDR3 sequence (DNA): TGCGCCAGCAGCTTGGCTGGGCAGGGGAATGAAAAACTGTTTTTT.

V and J are TRBV2 and TRBJ2-3, with a possible D match to TRBD2 (6 bases). Germline CDR1 and CDR2: SNHLY and FYNNEI. This CDR3 is 16 amino acids long. Trimming pared 6 bases from V and 5 bases from J, leaving 21 bases between. The CDR3: CASSLPGLSTKDTQYF. In DNA form, the CDR3 reads TGTGCCAGCAGCCTACCGGGACTTTCGACAAAAGATACGCAGTATTTT.

The chain couples TRBV6-4 to TRBJ2-1, with D possibly matching TRBD2 (6 bases). The V gene's germline CDR1 is MRHNA and CDR2 SNTAGT. The CDR3 contains 15 residues. The ends were cut back, 4 bases at V and 3 bases at J, with 13 bases in the middle. The CDR3 loop reads CASSGGQGGYNEQFF. Here the CDR3 DNA reads TGTGCCAGCAGTGGAGGGCAGGGAGGCTACAATGAGCAGTTCTTC.

The chain is built from TRBV6-5 and TRBJ1-2, with 7 bases that match TRBD1. This CDR3 has 14 amino acids. The J segment lost 5 bases and the V segment lost 7 bases, leaving 10 bases of the junction unmatched. Germline CDR1 reads MNHEY; CDR2 reads SVGAGI. CDR3 residues: CASTNSPGQYGYTF. CDR3 bases: TGTGCCAGCACTAATAGTCCGGGACAGTATGGCTACACCTTC.

The chain couples TRBV6-6 to TRBJ1-6, with TRBD1 matching over 7 bases. This CDR3 is built from 15 residues. Per germline, CDR1 MNHNY and CDR2 SVGAGI (reference sequence). V shed 5 bases, J shed 9 bases, and the junction held 10 bases outside the gene matches. CDR3 loop: CASSPPGTDFSPLHF. CDR3 in DNA: TGTGCCAGCAGTCCCCCCGGGACAGACTTTTCACCCCTCCACTTT.

This chain links TRBV5-4 with TRBJ1-1; D gene uncertain. Trimming took 4 bases from V and 1 from J, leaving 5 bases between them. Per the germline V gene, CDR1 is SGHNT and CDR2 is YYREEE (reference sequence). This CDR3 has 12 residues. CDR3 DNA: TGTGCCAGCAGCGGGCCGAACACTGAAGCTTTCTTT. It translates to CASSGPNTEAFF.

The V and J genes are TRBV7-2 and TRBJ2-1, with D possibly being TRBD2 (6 bases). V was pared by 7 bases and J by 6 bases, with 13 bases between. The germline V gene encodes CDR1 SGHTA and CDR2 FQGNSA. The CDR3 length is 13 residues. CDR3 sequence: CASKRDSSNEQFF. Here the CDR3 DNA reads TGTGCCAGCAAACGGGACTCATCCAATGAGCAGTTCTTC.

This sequence joins TRBV7-3 and TRBJ1-1; a possible D gene is TRBD1 (6 bases). Trimming left V 5 bases short and J 4 bases short, with 11 bases between. Germline lookup yields CDR1 SGHTA and CDR2 FQGTGA. CDR3 length equals 13 residues. The CDR3: CASSRTGTTEAFF. Written as DNA, the CDR3 is TGTGCCAGCAGCCGTACAGGGACCACTGAAGCTTTCTTT.

This clone was seen a handful of times. The chain has TRBV7-2 and TRBJ2-7; the D is unclear. This CDR3 region has 14 residues. Germline CDR1 and CDR2: SGHTA and FQGNSA. Deletions cut 4 bases from V and 3 bases from J, with 13 bases between. CDR3 nucleotide sequence: TGTGCCAGCAGCTCCCCCCTAGGAGTCTACGAGCAGTACTTC. Residues: CASSSPLGVYEQYF.

The chain has TRBV6-1 and TRBJ1-2; D not certain. The germline V gene encodes CDR1 MNHNS and CDR2 SASEGT. V was pared by 6 bases and J by 4 bases, with 12 bases between. The CDR3 is 13 residues long. The CDR3 sequence: CASSRLTVYGYTF. The CDR3 nucleotides are TGTGCCAGCAGCCGACTGACGGTCTATGGCTACACCTTC.

This clone has just a few counts. This chain links TRBV10-3 with TRBJ1-1; TRBD1 aligns across 7 bases. Trimming removed 2 bases from V and 1 base from J; junction bases left unmatched: 4. The CDR3 runs 15 residues. CDR1 and CDR2 (germline): ENHRY, SYGVKD. CDR3 in amino acids: CAISERTGKNTEAFF. The DNA of the CDR3 is TGTGCCATCAGTGAGAGGACAGGAAAGAACACTGAAGCTTTCTTT.